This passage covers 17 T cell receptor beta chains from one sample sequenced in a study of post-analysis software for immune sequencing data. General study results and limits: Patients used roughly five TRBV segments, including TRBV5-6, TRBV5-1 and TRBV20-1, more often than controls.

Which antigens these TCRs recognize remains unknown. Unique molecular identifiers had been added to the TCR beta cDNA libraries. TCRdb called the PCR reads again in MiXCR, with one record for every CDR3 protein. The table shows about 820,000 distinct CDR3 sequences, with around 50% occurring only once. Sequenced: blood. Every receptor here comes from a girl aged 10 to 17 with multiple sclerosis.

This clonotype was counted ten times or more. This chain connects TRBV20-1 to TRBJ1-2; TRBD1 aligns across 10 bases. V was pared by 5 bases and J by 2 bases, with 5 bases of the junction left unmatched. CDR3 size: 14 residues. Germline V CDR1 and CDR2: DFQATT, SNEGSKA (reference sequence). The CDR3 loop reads CSAPKTGGNYGYTF. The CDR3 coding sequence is TGCAGTGCTCCTAAGACAGGGGGCAACTATGGCTACACCTTC.

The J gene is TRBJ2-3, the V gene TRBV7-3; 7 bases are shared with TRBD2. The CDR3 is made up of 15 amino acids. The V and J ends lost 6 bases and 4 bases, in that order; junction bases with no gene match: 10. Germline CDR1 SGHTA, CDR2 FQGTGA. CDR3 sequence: CASSLGAGAADTQYF. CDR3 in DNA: TGTGCCAGCAGTTTAGGGGCGGGAGCGGCAGATACGCAGTATTTT.

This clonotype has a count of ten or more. CDR3 sequence (DNA): TGTGCCAGCACCATGCTCAGCTCTGGGGCCAACGTCCTGACTTTC. This gives the protein CASTMLSSGANVLTF. The chain has TRBV7-8 and TRBJ2-6; D is ambiguous. The V gene's germline CDR1 is SGHVS and CDR2 FQNEAQ. The CDR3 runs to 15 residues. Trimming stripped 7 bases from V and 0 bases from J, with 10 bases between.

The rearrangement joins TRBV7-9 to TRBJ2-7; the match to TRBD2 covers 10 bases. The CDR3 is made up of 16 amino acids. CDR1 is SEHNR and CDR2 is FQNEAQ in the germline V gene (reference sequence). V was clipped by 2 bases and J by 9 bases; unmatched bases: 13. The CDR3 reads CASSLLSVTSGTLQYF. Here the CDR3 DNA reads TGTGCCAGCAGCTTATTATCGGTCACTAGCGGGACCCTGCAGTACTTC.

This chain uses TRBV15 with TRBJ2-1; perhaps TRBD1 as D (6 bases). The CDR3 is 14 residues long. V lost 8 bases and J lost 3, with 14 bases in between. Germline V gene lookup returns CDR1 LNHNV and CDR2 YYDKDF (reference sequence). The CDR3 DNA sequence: TGTGCCACCGGAACCGACAGGAACTACAATGAGCAGTTCTTC. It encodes CATGTDRNYNEQFF.

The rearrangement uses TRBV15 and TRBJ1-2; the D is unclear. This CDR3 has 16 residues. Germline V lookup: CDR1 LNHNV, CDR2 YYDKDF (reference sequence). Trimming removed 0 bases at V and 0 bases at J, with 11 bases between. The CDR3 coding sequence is TGTGCCACCAGCAGAGATCTCCCCCCTGCTAACTATGGCTACACCTTC. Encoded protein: CATSRDLPPANYGYTF. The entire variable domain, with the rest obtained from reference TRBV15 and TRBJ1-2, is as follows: DAMVIQNPRYQVTQFGKPVTLSCSQTLNHNVMYWYQQKSSQAPKLLFHYYDKDFNNEADTPDNFQSRRPNTSFCFLDIRSPGLGDTAMYLCATSRDLPPANYGYTFGSGTRLTVV.

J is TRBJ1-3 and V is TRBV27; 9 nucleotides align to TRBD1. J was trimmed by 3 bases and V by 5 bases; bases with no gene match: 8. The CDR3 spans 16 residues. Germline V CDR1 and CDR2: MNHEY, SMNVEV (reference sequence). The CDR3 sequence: CASSMNRGRGGNTIYF. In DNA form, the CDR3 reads TGTGCCAGCAGTATGAACAGGGGGCGAGGTGGAAACACCATATATTTT.

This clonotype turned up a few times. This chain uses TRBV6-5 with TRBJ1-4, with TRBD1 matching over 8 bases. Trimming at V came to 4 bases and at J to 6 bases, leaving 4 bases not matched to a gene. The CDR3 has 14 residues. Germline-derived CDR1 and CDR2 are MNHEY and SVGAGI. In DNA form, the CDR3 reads TGTGCCAGCAGTTCCCCAGGGGGCCATGAAAAACTGTTTTTT. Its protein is CASSSPGGHEKLFF.

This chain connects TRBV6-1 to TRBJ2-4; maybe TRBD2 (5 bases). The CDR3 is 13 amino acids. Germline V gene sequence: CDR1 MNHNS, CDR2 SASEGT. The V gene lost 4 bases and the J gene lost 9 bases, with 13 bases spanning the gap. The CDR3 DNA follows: TGTGCCAGCAGTGGCCGGGATAAGAGCATTCAGTACTTC. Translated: CASSGRDKSIQYF.

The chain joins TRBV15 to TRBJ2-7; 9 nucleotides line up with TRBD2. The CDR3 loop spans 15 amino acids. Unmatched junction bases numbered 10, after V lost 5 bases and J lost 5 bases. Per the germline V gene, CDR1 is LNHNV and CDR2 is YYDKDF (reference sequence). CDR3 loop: CATSDNLAGSNEQYF. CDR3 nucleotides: TGTGCCACCAGCGACAATCTAGCGGGGTCGAACGAGCAGTACTTC.

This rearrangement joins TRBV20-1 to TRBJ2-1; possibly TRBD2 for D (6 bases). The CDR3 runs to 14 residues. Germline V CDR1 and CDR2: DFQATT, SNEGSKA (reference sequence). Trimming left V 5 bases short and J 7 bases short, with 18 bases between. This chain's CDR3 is CSAQRDLVVNEQFF. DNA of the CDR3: TGCAGTGCTCAACGGGACTTGGTTGTGAATGAGCAGTTCTTC.

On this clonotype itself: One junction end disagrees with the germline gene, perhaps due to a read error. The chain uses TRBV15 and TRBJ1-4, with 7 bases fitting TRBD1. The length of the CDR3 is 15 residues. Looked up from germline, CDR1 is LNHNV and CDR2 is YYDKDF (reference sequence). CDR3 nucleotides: TGTGCCACCAGCAGAGGGACAGGACTAAGCGAAAAACGGTTTTTT. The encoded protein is CATSRGTGLSEKRFF.

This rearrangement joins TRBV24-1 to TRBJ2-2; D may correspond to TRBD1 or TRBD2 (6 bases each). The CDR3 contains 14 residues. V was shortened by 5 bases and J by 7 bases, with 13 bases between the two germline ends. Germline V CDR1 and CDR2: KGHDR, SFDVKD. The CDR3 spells CATSASGAGGELFF. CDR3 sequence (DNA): TGTGCCACCAGTGCTTCGGGGGCTGGCGGGGAGCTGTTTTTT.

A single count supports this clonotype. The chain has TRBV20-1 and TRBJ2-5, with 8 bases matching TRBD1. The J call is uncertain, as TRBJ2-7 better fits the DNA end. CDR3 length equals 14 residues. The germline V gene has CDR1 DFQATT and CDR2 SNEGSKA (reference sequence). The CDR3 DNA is TGCAGTGCTAGAGCTCCGGGACAGGACTACGAGCAGTACTTC. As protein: CSARAPGQDYEQYF.

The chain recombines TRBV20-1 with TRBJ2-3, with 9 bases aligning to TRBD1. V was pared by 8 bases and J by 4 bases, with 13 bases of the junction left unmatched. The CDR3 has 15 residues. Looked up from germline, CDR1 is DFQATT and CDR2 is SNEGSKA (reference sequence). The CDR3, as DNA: TGCAGTCCCAAAGACCCGGGACAGGGCTCAGATACGCAGTATTTT. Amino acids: CSPKDPGQGSDTQYF.

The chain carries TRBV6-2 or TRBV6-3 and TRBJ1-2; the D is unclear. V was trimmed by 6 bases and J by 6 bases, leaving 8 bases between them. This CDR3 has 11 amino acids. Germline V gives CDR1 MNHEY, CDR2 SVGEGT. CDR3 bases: TGTGCCAGCAGCCGCGTGGATGGCTACACCTTC. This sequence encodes CASSRVDGYTF.

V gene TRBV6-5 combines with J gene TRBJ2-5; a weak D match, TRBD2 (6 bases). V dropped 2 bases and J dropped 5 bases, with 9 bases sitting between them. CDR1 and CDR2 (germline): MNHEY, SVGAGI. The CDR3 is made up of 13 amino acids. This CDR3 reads CASSYEGRETQYF. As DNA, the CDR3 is TGTGCCAGCAGTTACGAGGGGAGGGAGACCCAGTACTTC.